This T cell receptor beta chain was captured by sequencing in a study of prognosis after radiotherapy for stage I lung cancer. Amplification of the TCR beta CDR3 (from genomic DNA) was done by two-round multiplex PCR. Each TRBV and TRBJ gene had its own primer in the first PCR round. TCRdb itself ran the multiplex PCR reads through MiXCR, one entry per CDR3 protein. The sample lists about 35,000 distinct CDR3 sequences; 32% were seen once. This CDR3 has 16 residues. V was clipped by 5 bases and J by 4 bases; unmatched bases: 7. Germline V gene sequence: CDR1 MNHNS, CDR2 SASEGT. This clonotype turned up a few times.

The material was PBMCs, obtained before or after stereotactic body radiation therapy (not recorded which). The clonotype was recovered from a donor at least 50 years old with non-small cell lung cancer. The rearrangement links TRBV6-1 to TRBJ2-3; 12 bases align to TRBD2. The CDR3 is CASSRLAGGGADTQYF. In nucleotides, the CDR3 is TGTGCCAGCAGTCGGCTAGCGGGAGGGGGGGCAGATACGCAGTATTTT.